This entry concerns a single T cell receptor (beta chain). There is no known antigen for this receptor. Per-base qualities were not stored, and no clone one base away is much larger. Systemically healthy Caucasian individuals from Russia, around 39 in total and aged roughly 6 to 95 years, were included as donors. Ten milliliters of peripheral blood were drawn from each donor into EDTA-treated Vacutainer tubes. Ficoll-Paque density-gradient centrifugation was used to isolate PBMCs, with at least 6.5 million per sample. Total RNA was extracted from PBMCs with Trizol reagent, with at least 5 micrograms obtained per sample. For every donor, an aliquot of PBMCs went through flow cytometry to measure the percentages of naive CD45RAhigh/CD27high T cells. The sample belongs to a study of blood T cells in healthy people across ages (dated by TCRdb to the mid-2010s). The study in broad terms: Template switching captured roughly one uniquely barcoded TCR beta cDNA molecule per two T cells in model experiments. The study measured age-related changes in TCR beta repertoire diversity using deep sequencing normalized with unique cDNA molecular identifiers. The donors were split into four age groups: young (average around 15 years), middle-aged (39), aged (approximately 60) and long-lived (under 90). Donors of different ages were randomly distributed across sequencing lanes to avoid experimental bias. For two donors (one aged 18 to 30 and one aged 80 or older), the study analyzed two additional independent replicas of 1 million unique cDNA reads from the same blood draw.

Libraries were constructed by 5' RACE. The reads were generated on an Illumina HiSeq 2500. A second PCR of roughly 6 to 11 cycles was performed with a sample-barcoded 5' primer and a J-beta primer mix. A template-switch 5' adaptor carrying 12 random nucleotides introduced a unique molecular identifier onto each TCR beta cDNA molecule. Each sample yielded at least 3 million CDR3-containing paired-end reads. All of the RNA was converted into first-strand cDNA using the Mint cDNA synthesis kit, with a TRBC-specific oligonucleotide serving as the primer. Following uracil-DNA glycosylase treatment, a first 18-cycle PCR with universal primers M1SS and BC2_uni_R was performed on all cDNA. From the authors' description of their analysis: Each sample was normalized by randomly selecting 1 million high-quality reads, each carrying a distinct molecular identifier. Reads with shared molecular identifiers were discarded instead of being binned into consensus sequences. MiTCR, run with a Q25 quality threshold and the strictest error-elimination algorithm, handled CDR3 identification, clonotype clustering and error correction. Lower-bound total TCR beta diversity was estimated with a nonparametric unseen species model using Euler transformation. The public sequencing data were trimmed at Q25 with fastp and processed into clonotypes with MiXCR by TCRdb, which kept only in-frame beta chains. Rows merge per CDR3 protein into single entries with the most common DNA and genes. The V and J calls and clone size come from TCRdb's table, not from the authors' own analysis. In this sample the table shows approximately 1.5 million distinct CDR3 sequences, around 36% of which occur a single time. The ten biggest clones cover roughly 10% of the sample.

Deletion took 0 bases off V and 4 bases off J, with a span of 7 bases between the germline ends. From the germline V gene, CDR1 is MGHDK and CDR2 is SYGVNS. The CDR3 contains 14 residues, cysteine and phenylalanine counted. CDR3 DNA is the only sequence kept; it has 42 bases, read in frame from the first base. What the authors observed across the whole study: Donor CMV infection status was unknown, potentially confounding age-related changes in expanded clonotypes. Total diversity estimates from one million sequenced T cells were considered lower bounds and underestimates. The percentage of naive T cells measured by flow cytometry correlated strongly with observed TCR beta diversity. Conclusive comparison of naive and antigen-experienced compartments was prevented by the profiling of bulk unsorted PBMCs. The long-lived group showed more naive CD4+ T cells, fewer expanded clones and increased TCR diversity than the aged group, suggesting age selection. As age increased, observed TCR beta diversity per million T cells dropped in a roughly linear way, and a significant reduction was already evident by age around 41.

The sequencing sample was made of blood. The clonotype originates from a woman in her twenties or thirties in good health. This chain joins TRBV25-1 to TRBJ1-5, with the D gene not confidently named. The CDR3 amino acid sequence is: CASSEYGENQPQHF. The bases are TGTGCCAGCAGTGAATATGGGGAAAATCAGCCCCAGCATTTT.